This T cell receptor beta chain comes out of a study of blood T cell repertoires in COVID-19. Study at large: Samples representing acute and convalescent COVID-19 were sourced from the United States, Italy and Spain. PBMCs, B-cell-depleted T cells, or T cells provided the cDNA or gDNA that made up the material.

Remarks on this clone: One end of the junction fails to match germline, which may point to a read error.

In the original workflow: It was from reference gene primer amplification that nucleated cell counts were estimated. The table came from immunoSEQ multiplex PCR; TCRdb's copy has only in-frame clones and leaves some out. Clone size and the V and J calls come from that table; the DNA yielded D and trimming. The top ten clones hold 0.5% to 0.55% of a sample with 150,000 to 180,000 clones, 91% of them seen once. In germline, CDR1 is LGHDT, CDR2 YNNKEL (reference sequence). The CDR3 sequence is 15 residues long. The sequenced sample was peripheral blood. The TCR was taken from a man over 45 with acute or convalescent COVID-19. The chain uses TRBV3-1 (or the pseudogene TRBV3-2) and TRBJ1-1; D gene ambiguous. CDR3 DNA sequence: TGTGCCAGCAGTCAAGTTCAGACTATGGGTACTGAAGCTTTCTTT. Amino acids: CASSQVQTMGTEAFF.